A selection of T cell receptor beta chains follows, all from one sample in a study of CD8 T cells in ankylosing spondylitis. Using its own MiXCR run on the 5' RACE reads, TCRdb lists one record per CDR3 protein. The sample has just under 95,000 distinct CDR3 sequences, roughly 10% seen once. Material for sequencing was blood, either unsorted or a sorted T cell fraction (not recorded which). These receptors came from a male donor with ankylosing spondylitis or in good health (not recorded which). Both conserved end residues are part of each CDR3. The D gene is left open where the match is weak. Size is omitted from some rows. Given values are once, few, many or a class for expanded clones.

size	J	D	V	DNA	CDR3
many	TRBJ2-1	.	TRBV28	TGTGCCAGCATTTGGGGGTGCCCCTACAATGAGCAGTTCTTC	CASIWGCPYNEQFF
many	TRBJ1-4	.	TRBV6-1	TGTGCCAGCAGGGTCGGGACGGCGAATGAAAAACTGTTTTTT	CASRVGTANEKLFF
many	TRBJ2-3	.	TRBV29-1	TGCAGCGCTCTCCTTCCCCTCACAGATACGCAGTATTTT	CSALLPLTDTQYF
.	TRBJ2-1	TRBD1	TRBV15	TGTGCCACCAGCGGCGGGACAGGGGGGGTATACAATGAGCAGTTCTTC	CATSGGTGGVYNEQFF
many	TRBJ2-1	TRBD2	TRBV28	TGTGCCAGCAGTTCCGCGGGGGGGCCTTACAATGAGCAGTTCTTC	CASSSAGGPYNEQFF
many	TRBJ2-2	TRBD2	TRBV6-5	TGTGCCAGCAGTTACTCAGCGGGGGGTAACGGCGGGGAGCTGTTTTTT	CASSYSAGGNGGELFF
many	TRBJ2-1	.	TRBV5-1	TGCGCCAGCAACGAAGCGGCAATGAGCTCCTACAATGAGCAGTTCTTC	CASNEAAMSSYNEQFF
many	TRBJ1-5	TRBD1	TRBV20-1	TGCAGTGCTAGAGCAGGGGGGGTCGGACAGCCCCAGCATTTT	CSARAGGVGQPQHF
many	TRBJ2-7	.	TRBV10-3	TGTGCCATCAGTAGGGCTAGCGCCTCCTACGAGCAGTACTTC	CAISRASASYEQYF
many	TRBJ1-2	TRBD1	TRBV11-2	TGTGCCAGCAGGAAGCTAACAGGGGGTGATGGCTACACCTTC	CASRKLTGGDGYTF
many	TRBJ2-2	TRBD2	TRBV20-1	TGCAGTGCTAGACCAGTAGCGGGGGGCTACACCGGGGAGCTGTTTTTT	CSARPVAGGYTGELFF
many	TRBJ2-2	TRBD1	TRBV7-8	TGTGCCAGCAGCTCGTTAGGGGGCCTCGACGGGGAGCTGTTTTTT	CASSSLGGLDGELFF
many	TRBJ2-7	.	TRBV20-1	TGCAGTGCTAGTAACCCCAGGCAGGGAGGTTACGAGCAGTACTTC	CSASNPRQGGYEQYF
many	TRBJ2-1	TRBD2	TRBV20-1	TGCAGTGCTCCCCGGGAGCGGGGGGAAAGGAATGAGCAGTTCTTC	CSAPRERGERNEQFF
many	TRBJ1-6	TRBD1	TRBV7-8	TGTGCCAGCAGCTTCGAGCCAGCACCGGGACAGAGTAATTCACCCCTCCACTTT	CASSFEPAPGQSNSPLHF
many	TRBJ2-7	TRBD1	TRBV6-1	TGTGCCAGCAGATCGACAGGGATCACCTACGAGCAGTACTTC	CASRSTGITYEQYF
.	TRBJ1-2	TRBD1	TRBV7-9	TGTGCCACCGCCGGGGACAGGGGGACCTATGGCTACACCTTC	CATAGDRGTYGYTF
many	TRBJ2-7	.	TRBV25-1	TGTGCCAGCAGTGAAGGGAGAGGCGAGCAGTACTTC	CASSEGRGEQYF
.	TRBJ1-1	.	TRBV14	TGTGCCAGCAGCCAACAGGGGTTTGGCACTGAAGCTTTCTTT	CASSQQGFGTEAFF
many	TRBJ2-7	TRBD1	TRBV28	TGTGCCAGCAGGACAGGGGGCATCTACGAGCAGTACTTC	CASRTGGIYEQYF
many	TRBJ2-5	TRBD2	TRBV5-1	TGCGCCAGCAGCTTGGGAGGACTAGCGGGGCAAGAGACCCAGTACTTC	CASSLGGLAGQETQYF
many	TRBJ2-5	.	TRBV29-1	TGCAGCGTTGCCGCAGGGTCTGAGACCCAGTACTTC	CSVAAGSETQYF
few	TRBJ2-5	TRBD2	TRBV6-5	TGTGCCAGCAGTTACGGACTAGCGGGGGGGAAGCAAGAGACCCAGTACTTC	CASSYGLAGGKQETQYF
many	TRBJ2-1	.	TRBV5-5	TGTGCCAGCAGCTTGGGACATCCTTACAATGAGCAGTTCTTC	CASSLGHPYNEQFF
many	TRBJ2-5	TRBD1	TRBV20-1	TGCAGTGCCTCAAAACCACAGGGGGCTTTGGTACAAGAGACCCAGTACTTC	CSASKPQGALVQETQYF
many	TRBJ2-5	.	TRBV7-2	TGTGCCAGCAGCTTAACGGGGCCTGGAGAGACCCAGTACTTC	CASSLTGPGETQYF
many	TRBJ2-7	.	TRBV12-3/TRBV12-4	TGTGCCAGCTGTCTCAGGGGTAGGATCCACGAGCAGTACTTC	CASCLRGRIHEQYF
.	TRBJ2-3	TRBD1	TRBV11-3	TGTGCCAGCAGCCCCCGGGACAGGGGCACAGATACGCAGTATTTT	CASSPRDRGTDTQYF
.	TRBJ2-7	.	TRBV4-2	TGTGCCAGCAGCCAAGACGGGACCTACGAGCAGTACTTC	CASSQDGTYEQYF
few	TRBJ2-2	TRBD1	TRBV12-3/TRBV12-4	TGTGCCAGCAGTTTCAACTACCGGGACAGGGAGTTTTCGGCCGGGGAGCTGTTTTTT	CASSFNYRDREFSAGELFF
.	TRBJ1-1	.	TRBV6-5	TGTGCCAGCAGTTACTCAAGGAAGGCAAACACTGAAGCTTTCTTT	CASSYSRKANTEAFF
many	TRBJ2-1	TRBD2	TRBV29-1	TGCAGCACGGACGGGGGGGTAGACAATGAGCAGTTCTTC	CSTDGGVDNEQFF
.	TRBJ1-1	TRBD1	TRBV7-2	TGTGCCAGCAGCCCGCAAGGGGGCTCCACTGAAGCTTTCTTT	CASSPQGGSTEAFF
many	TRBJ2-2	.	TRBV12-3/TRBV12-4	TGTGCCAGCACCGGATCACAGGGGACTTACACCGGGGAGCTGTTTTTT	CASTGSQGTYTGELFF
many	TRBJ2-5	TRBD1	TRBV10-3	TGTGCCATCAGTGGACAGGGTGGAGAGACCCAGTACTTC	CAISGQGGETQYF
.	TRBJ2-4	.	TRBV19	TGTGCCAGTAGTCCAGACTGGACAGAAAACATTCAGTACTTC	CASSPDWTENIQYF
.	TRBJ2-1	.	TRBV7-3	TGTGCCAGCAGCTTAACGTTAGTGGGGAGCTCCTACAATGAGCAGTTCTTC	CASSLTLVGSSYNEQFF
many	TRBJ1-1	.	TRBV25-1	TGTGCCAGCAGTGAAGGAGAGGGGATATGGACTGAAGCTTTCTTT	CASSEGEGIWTEAFF
.	TRBJ2-5	.	TRBV20-1	TGCATTGCTAGAGAGTGGCAGGGATGGTCAGAGACCCAGTACTTC	CIAREWQGWSETQYF
.	TRBJ2-7	.	TRBV12-5	TGTGATAGTGGTATAATTTCTTGGGGATTGTGGGGACGGACGCCCTACGAGCAGTACTTC	CDSGIISWGLWGRTPYEQYF
.	TRBJ2-3	TRBD2	TRBV2	TGTGCCAGCAGTTACAGCACCGTAGCGGGTTCTGACACAGATACGCAGTATTTT	CASSYSTVAGSDTDTQYF
many	TRBJ2-4	.	TRBV20-1	TGCAGTGCACCGGGACAAGAAGCCAAAAACATTCAGTACTTC	CSAPGQEAKNIQYF
many	TRBJ2-5	.	TRBV7-3	TGTGCCAGCAGCCCCCTCCCCTCCGGGGGTGAGACCCAGTACTTC	CASSPLPSGGETQYF
many	TRBJ2-5	.	TRBV10-2	TGCGCCAGCAGTGAGGCGGTCGGCTCCCAAGAGACCCAGTACTTC	CASSEAVGSQETQYF
many	TRBJ2-1	.	TRBV5-1	TGCGCCAGCAGCTGGCTTGAGGAGCAGTTCTTC	CASSWLEEQFF
.	TRBJ2-5	.	TRBV7-9	TGTGCCAGCAGCCTCCCGAGGGCTAGCAGCGAGACCCAGTACTTC	CASSLPRASSETQYF
.	TRBJ1-5	TRBD1	TRBV7-2	TGTGCCAGCAGCTTGAACAGGGGGCGAGGTCAGCCCCAGCATTTT	CASSLNRGRGQPQHF
many	TRBJ2-4	TRBD1	TRBV6-6	TGTGCCAGCAATAAACAGGGGACCAAAAACATTCAGTACTTC	CASNKQGTKNIQYF
.	TRBJ2-1	TRBD1	TRBV7-9	TGTGCCAGCACCCGGGACAGCAGCTACAATGAGCAGTTCTTC	CASTRDSSYNEQFF
many	TRBJ2-3	.	TRBV9	TGTGCCAGTTCTAGGGGCCGGAACACAGATACGCAGTATTTT	CASSRGRNTDTQYF
many	TRBJ2-7	.	TRBV20-1	TGCAGTGCTAGTCAAGGGAACGAGCAGTACTTC	CSASQGNEQYF
many	TRBJ1-1	TRBD1	TRBV29-1	TGCAGCGTTGAAGGGAACAGGGGGATGAACACTGAAGCTTTCTTT	CSVEGNRGMNTEAFF
few	TRBJ1-5	.	TRBV7-8	TGTGCCAGCAGCTTAGTTGGCGGGTATAGCAATCAGCCCCAGCATTTT	CASSLVGGYSNQPQHF
many	TRBJ1-2	.	TRBV10-3	TGTGCCATCACGGGGACACCCGAACGTGGCTACACCTTC	CAITGTPERGYTF
many	TRBJ2-7	TRBD1	TRBV20-1	TGCAGTGCTCCCGGGACAGACTCCTACGAGCAGTACTTC	CSAPGTDSYEQYF
many	TRBJ2-7	.	TRBV2	TGTGCCAGCAGTGTGGCCGACGAGCAGTACTTC	CASSVADEQYF
many	TRBJ2-3	TRBD1	TRBV28	TGTGCCAGCAGTTTGAGGCAGGGGGAACCTAGCACAGATACGCAGTATTTT	CASSLRQGEPSTDTQYF
.	TRBJ2-1	TRBD2	TRBV16	TGTGCCAGCAAAACCGGACTAGCGCGGGACAATGAGCAGTTCTTC	CASKTGLARDNEQFF
many	TRBJ2-1	.	TRBV28	TGTGCCAGCAGACAATCGATGGCCGACTCGTATGAGCAGTTCTTC	CASRQSMADSYEQFF
many	TRBJ1-5	.	TRBV6-2/TRBV6-3	TGTGCCAGCAGGGATTCTGAGTCTCATCAGCCCCAGCATTTT	CASRDSESHQPQHF